This T cell receptor (beta chain) was recorded in a study of OX40 agonist ivuxolimab in advanced cancers. Study summary: The mean age was about 61 years, ranging from about 20 to 85, with around four fifths of participants male.

Germline CDR1 and CDR2: WSHSY and SAAADI. This CDR3 contains 15 residues. V was cut by 6 bases and J by 5 bases, with 14 bases left in between. Profiling relied on immunoSEQ multiplex PCR, and the TCRdb table lists in-frame clones only, not all of them. The data hold 15,000 to 25,000 clones, with approximately 79% observed a single time. Autoimmune disease history or systemic immunosuppression was exclusionary. J is TRBJ1-6 and V is TRBV10-2, with D tentatively TRBD1 (5 bases). The sequence was collected from an adult with an advanced solid tumor such as melanoma, head and neck, liver or kidney cancer. The sample in question was CD4+ or CD8+ T cells sorted from blood, obtained in a trial of the OX40 agonist ivuxolimab. The CDR3 DNA sequence: TGCGCCAGCAGGCGGGGGGGACCAGATAATTCACCCCTCCACTTT. It specifies CASRRGGPDNSPLHF.